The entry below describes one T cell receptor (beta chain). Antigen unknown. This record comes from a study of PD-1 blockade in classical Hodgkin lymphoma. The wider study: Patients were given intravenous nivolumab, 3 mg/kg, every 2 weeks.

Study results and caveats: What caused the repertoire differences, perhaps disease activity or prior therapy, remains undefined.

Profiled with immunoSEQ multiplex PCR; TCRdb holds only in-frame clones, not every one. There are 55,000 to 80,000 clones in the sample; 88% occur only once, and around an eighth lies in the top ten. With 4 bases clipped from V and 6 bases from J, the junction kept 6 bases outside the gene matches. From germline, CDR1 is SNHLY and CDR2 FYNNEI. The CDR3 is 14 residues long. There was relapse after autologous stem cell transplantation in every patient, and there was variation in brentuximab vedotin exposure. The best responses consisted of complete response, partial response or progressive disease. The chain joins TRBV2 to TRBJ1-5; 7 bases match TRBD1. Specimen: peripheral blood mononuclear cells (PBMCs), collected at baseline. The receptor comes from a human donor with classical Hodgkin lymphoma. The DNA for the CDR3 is TGTGCCAGCAGTGCAAAGGGGGCGATTCAGCCCCAGCATTTT. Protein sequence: CASSAKGAIQPQHF.